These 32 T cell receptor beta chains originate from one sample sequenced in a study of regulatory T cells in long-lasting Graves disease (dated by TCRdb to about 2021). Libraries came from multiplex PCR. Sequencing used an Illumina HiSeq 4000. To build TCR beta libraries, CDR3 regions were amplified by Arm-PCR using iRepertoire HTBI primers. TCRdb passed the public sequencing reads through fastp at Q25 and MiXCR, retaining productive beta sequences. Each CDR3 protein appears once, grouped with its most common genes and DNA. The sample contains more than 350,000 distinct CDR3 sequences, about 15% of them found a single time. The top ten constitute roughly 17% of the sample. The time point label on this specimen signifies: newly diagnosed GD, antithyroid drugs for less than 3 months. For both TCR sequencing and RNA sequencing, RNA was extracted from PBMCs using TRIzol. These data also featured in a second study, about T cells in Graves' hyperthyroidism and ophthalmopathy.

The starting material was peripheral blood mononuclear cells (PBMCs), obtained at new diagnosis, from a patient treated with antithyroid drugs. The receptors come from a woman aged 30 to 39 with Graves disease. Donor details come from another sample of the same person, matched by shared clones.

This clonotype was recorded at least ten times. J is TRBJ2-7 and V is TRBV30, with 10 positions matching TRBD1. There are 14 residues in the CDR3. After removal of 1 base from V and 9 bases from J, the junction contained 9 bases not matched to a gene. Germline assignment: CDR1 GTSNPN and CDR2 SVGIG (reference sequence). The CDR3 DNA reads TGTGCCTGGAGTGGGACAGGGGGTAGTATGGGGCAGTACTTC. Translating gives CAWSGTGGSMGQYF.

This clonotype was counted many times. Written as DNA, the CDR3 is TGTGCCTGGAGTACCCACGGGGGTAGCAATCAGCCCCAGCATTTT. This translates into CAWSTHGGSNQPQHF. The V and J genes are TRBV30 and TRBJ1-5; D is perhaps TRBD1 (5 bases). With 2 bases removed from V and 0 bases from J, the gap between germline ends came to 11 bases. CDR3 length equals 15 residues. Germline-derived CDR1 and CDR2 are GTSNPN and SVGIG (reference sequence).

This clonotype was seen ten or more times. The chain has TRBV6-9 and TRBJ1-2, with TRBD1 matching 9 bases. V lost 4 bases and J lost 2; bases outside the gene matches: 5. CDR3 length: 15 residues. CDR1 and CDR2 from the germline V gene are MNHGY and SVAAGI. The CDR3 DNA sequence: TGTGCCAGCAGTTCACCCGGGACAGGGAACTATGGCTACACCTTC. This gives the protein CASSSPGTGNYGYTF.

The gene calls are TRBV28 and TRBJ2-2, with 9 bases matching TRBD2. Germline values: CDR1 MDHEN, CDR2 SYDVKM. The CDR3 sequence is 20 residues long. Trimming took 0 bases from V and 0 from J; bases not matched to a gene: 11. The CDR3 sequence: CASSLWIWASGRTNTGELFF. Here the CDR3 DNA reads TGTGCCAGCAGTTTATGGATATGGGCCAGCGGGAGGACGAACACCGGGGAGCTGTTTTTT.

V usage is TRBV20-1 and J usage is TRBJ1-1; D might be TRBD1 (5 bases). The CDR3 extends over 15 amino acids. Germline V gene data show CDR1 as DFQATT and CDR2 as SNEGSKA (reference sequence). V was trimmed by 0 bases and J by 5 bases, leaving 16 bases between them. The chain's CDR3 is CSARDRVRVVTEAFF. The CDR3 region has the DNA TGCAGTGCTAGAGATAGGGTCAGGGTGGTTACTGAAGCTTTCTTT.

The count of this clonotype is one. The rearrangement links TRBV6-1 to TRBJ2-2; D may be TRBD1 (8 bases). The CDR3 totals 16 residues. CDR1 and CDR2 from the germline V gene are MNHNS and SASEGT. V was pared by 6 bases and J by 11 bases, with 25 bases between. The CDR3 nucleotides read TGTGCCAGCAGCCGGAACACAGGGGGGGGGATGGCTGAGCTGTTTTTT. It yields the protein CASSRNTGGGMAELFF.

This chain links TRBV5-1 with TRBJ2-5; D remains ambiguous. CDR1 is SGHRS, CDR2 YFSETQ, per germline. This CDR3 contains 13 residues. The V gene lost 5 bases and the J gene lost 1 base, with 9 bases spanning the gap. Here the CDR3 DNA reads TGCGCCAGCAGGGACGACCCCCAAGAGACCCAGTACTTC. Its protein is CASRDDPQETQYF.

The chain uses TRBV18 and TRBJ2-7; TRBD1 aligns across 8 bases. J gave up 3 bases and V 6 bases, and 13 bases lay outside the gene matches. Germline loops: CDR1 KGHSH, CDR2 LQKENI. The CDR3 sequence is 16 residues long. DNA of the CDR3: TGTGCCAGCTCCCCGTTGCCGGGACAGGCGAACTACGAGCAGTACTTC. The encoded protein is CASSPLPGQANYEQYF. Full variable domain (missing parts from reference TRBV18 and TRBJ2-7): NAGVMQNPRHLVRRRGQEARLRCSPMKGHSHVYWYRQLPEEGLKFMVYLQKENIIDESGMPKERFSAEFPKEGPSILRIQQVVRGDSAAYFCASSPLPGQANYEQYFGPGTRLTVT.

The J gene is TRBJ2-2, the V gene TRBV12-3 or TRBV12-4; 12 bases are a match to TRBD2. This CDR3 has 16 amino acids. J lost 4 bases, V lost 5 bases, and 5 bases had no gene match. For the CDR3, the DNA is TGTGCCAGCAGTACCCCTAGCGGGAGGGTCACCGGGGAGCTGTTTTTT. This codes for CASSTPSGRVTGELFF.

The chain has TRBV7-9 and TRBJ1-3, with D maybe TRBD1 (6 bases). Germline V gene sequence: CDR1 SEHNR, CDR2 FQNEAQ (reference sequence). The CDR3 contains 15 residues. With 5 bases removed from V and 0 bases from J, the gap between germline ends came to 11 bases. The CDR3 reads CASSATGISGNTIYF. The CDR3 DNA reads TGTGCCAGCAGCGCTACAGGGATCTCTGGAAACACCATATATTTT.

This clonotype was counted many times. The CDR3 DNA sequence: TGTGCCAGCAGCTCCGGACTAGCGGGAGACACAGATACGCAGTATTTT. Translated: CASSSGLAGDTDTQYF. V is TRBV12-3 or TRBV12-4 and J is TRBJ2-3, with 13 bases that match TRBD2. Unmatched junction bases numbered 5, after V lost 6 bases and J lost 2 bases. This CDR3 spans 16 amino acids.

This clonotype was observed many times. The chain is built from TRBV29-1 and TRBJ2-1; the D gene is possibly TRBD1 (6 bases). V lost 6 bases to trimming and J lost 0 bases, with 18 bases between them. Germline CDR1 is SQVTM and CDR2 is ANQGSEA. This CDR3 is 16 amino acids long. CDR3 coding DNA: TGCAGCGTCGTCCCAGGGGAAGCTGGCTCCTACAATGAGCAGTTCTTC. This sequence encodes CSVVPGEAGSYNEQFF.

DNA of the CDR3: TGCAGTGCCCGAAGCAGAAGTTTCTACGAGCAGTACTTC. Translation: CSARSRSFYEQYF. The V call is TRBV20-1, the J call TRBJ2-7; no firm D call. CDR3 length: 13 amino acids. Looked up from germline, CDR1 is DFQATT and CDR2 is SNEGSKA (reference sequence). Trimming stripped 6 bases from V and 3 bases from J, with 15 bases between.

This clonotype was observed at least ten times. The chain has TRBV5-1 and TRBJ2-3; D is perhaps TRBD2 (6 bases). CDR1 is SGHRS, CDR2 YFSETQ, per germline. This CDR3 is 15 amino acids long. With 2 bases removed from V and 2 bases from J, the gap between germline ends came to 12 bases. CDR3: CASSFGGLDTDTQYF. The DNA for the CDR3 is TGCGCCAGCAGCTTCGGGGGATTAGACACAGATACGCAGTATTTT.

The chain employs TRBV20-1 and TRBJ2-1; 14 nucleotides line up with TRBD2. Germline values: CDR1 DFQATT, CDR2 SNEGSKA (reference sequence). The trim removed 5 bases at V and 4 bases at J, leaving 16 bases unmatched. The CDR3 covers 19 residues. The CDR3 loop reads CSAFRLAGGPAPRYNEQFF. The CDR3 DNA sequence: TGCAGTGCTTTCCGACTAGCGGGAGGGCCAGCTCCTAGATACAATGAGCAGTTCTTC.

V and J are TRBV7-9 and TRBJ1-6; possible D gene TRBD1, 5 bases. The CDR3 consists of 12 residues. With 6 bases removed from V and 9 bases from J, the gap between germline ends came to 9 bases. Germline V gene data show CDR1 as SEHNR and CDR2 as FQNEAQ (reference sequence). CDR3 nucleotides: TGTGCCAGCAGGGGGACGGGTTCACCCCTCCACTTT. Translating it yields CASRGTGSPLHF. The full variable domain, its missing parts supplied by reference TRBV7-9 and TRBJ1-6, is DTGVSQNPRHKITKRGQNVTFRCDPISEHNRLYWYRQTLGQGPEFLTYFQNEAQLEKSRLLSDRFSAERPKGSFSTLEIQRTEQGDSAMYLCASRGTGSPLHFGNGTRLTVT.

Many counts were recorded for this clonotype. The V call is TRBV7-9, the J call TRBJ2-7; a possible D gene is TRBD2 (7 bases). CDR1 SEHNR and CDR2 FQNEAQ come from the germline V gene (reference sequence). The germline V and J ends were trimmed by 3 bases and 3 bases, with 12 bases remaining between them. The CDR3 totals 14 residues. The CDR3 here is CASSFFGGRYEQYF. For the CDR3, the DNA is TGTGCCAGCAGCTTCTTCGGGGGGCGCTACGAGCAGTACTTC. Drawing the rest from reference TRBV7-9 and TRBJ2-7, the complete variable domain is DTGVSQNPRHKITKRGQNVTFRCDPISEHNRLYWYRQTLGQGPEFLTYFQNEAQLEKSRLLSDRFSAERPKGSFSTLEIQRTEQGDSAMYLCASSFFGGRYEQYFGPGTRLTVT.

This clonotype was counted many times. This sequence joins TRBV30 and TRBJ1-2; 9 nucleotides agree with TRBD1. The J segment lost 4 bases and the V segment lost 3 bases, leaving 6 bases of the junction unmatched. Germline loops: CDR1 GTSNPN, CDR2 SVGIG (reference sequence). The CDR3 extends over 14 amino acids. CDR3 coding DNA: TGTGCCTGGAGGACAGGGGGGATATTCTATGGCTACACCTTC. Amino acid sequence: CAWRTGGIFYGYTF.

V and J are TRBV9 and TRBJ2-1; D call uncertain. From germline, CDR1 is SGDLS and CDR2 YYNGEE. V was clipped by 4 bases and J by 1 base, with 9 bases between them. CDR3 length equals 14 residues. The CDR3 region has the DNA TGTGCCAGCAGCTTCGCAGTATCCTACAATGAGCAGTTCTTC. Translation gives CASSFAVSYNEQFF.

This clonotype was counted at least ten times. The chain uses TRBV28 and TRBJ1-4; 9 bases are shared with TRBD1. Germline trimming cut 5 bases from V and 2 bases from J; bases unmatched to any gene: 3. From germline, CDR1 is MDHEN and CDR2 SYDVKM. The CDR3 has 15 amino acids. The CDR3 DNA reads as TGTGCCAGCAGTACAGGGGGCATCACTAATGAAAAACTGTTTTTT. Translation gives CASSTGGITNEKLFF.

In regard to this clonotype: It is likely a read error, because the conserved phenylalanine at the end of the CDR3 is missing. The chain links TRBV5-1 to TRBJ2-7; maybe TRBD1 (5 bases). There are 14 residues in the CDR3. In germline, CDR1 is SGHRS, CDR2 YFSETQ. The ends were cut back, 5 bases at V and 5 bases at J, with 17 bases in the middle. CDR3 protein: CASSRAAGRDEQYL. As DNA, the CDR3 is TGCGCCAGCAGTCGGGCCGCCGGCAGGGACGAGCAGTACCTC.

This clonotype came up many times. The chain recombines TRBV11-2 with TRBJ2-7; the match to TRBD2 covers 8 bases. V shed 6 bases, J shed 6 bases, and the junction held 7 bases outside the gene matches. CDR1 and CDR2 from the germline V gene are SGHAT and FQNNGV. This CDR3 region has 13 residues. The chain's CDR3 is CASRTSEESEQYF. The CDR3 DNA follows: TGTGCCAGCAGGACTAGCGAGGAGAGCGAGCAGTACTTC.

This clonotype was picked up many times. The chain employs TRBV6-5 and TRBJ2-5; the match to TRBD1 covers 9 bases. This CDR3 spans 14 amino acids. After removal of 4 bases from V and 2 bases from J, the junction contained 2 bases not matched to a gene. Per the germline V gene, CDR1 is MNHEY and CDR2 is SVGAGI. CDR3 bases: TGTGCCAGCAGTTGGGGGACAGGGCAAGAGACCCAGTACTTC. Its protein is CASSWGTGQETQYF.

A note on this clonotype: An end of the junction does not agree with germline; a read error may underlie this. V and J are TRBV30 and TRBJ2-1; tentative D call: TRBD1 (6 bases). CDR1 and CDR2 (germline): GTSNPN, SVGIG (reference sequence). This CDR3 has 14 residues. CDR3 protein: CAWGVGSGVNEQFF. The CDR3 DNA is TGTGCCTGGGGTGTAGGGTCAGGGGTCAATGAGCAGTTCTTC.

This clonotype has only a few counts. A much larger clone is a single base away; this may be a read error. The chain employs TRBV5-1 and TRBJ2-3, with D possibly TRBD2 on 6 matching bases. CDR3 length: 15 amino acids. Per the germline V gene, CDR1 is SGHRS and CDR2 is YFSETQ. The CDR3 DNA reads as TGCGCCAACAGCTTGGTTAGCGGAAGCACAGATACGCAGTATTTT. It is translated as CANSLVSGSTDTQYF.

The chain's CDR3 is CASSYSNGDTQYF. The CDR3 coding sequence is TGTGCCAGCAGTTACTCGAACGGAGATACGCAGTATTTT. The chain carries TRBV6-2 or TRBV6-3 and TRBJ2-3, with D unclear. Germline V CDR1 and CDR2: MNHEY, SVGEGT. The V gene lost 0 bases and the J gene lost 5 bases, with 6 bases spanning the gap. The CDR3 runs to 13 residues.

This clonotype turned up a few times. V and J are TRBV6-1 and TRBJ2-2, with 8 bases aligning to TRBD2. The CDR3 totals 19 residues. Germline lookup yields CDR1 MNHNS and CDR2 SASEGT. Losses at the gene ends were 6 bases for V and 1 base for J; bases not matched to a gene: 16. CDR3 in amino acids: CASSLATIREGRNTGELFF. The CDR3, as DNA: TGTGCCAGCAGCTTAGCGACAATTCGGGAGGGCCGGAACACCGGGGAGCTGTTTTTT.

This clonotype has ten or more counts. CDR3 residues: CASSSWTPQNEQFF. The CDR3, as DNA: TGTGCCAGCAGCTCTTGGACCCCGCAGAATGAGCAGTTCTTC. The gene calls are TRBV7-9 and TRBJ2-1; no firm D call. The CDR3 totals 14 residues. Per germline, CDR1 SEHNR and CDR2 FQNEAQ (reference sequence). Between the trimmed V and J ends, which lost 4 bases and 7 bases, there was a span of 14 bases.

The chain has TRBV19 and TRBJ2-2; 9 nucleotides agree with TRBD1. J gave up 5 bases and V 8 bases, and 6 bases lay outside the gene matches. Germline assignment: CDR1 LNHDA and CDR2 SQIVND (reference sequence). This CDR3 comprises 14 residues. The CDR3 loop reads CASSRTGETGELFF. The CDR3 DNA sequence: TGTGCCAGTTCCCGGACAGGGGAGACCGGGGAGCTGTTTTTT. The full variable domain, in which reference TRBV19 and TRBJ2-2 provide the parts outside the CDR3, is DGGITQSPKYLFRKEGQNVTLSCEQNLNHDAMYWYRQDPGQGLRLIYYSQIVNDFQKGDIAEGYSVSREKKESFPLTVTSAQKNPTAFYLCASSRTGETGELFFGEGSRLTVL.

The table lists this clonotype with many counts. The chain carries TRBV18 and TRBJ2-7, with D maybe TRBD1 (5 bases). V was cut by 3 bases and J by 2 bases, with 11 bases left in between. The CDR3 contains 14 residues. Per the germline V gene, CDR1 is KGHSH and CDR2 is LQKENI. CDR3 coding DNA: TGTGCCAGCTCACCCCCACAGGAGCCCTACGAGCAGTACTTC. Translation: CASSPPQEPYEQYF.

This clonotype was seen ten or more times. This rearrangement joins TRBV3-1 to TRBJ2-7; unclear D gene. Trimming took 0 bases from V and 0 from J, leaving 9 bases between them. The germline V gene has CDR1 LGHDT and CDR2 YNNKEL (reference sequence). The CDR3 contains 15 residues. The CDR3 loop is CASSQEGTPSYEQYF. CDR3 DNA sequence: TGTGCCAGCAGCCAAGAAGGAACGCCCTCCTACGAGCAGTACTTC.

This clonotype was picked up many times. The CDR3, as DNA: TGCAGTGCTAGAGAAGTAGGGCGGGAGACCCAGTACTTC. Its translation is CSAREVGRETQYF. The chain carries TRBV20-1 and TRBJ2-5; no reliable D call. The CDR3 spans 13 residues. Germline-derived CDR1 and CDR2 are DFQATT and SNEGSKA (reference sequence). With 0 bases removed from V and 5 bases from J, the gap between germline ends came to 10 bases.